What follows are 6 T cell receptor beta chains derived from one specimen sequenced in a study of blood T cell repertoires in COVID-19. Here immunoSEQ multiplex PCR was the method, and the copy in TCRdb shows in-frame clones only, minus some. Of some 180,000 clones in the sample, approximately 84% were seen once. Input material: peripheral blood. These receptors all stem from a woman older than 75 with COVID-19, enrolled during active disease.

This chain connects TRBV5-1 to TRBJ1-1; D ambiguous. The CDR3 runs to 13 residues. V shed 3 bases and J shed 2 bases, with 8 bases lying between them. CDR1 and CDR2 (germline): SGHRS, YFSETQ. CDR3 DNA sequence: TGCGCCAGCAGCTGGCGGATCAACACTGAAGCTTTCTTT. Protein: CASSWRINTEAFF.

This clone was observed once. The chain employs TRBV19 and TRBJ1-5; the match to TRBD1 covers 7 bases. Trimming took 6 bases from V and 5 from J; bases not matched to a gene: 10. Germline CDR1 reads LNHDA; CDR2 reads SQIVND (reference sequence). The CDR3 length is 15 residues. CDR3 nucleotides: TGTGCCAGTAGCTTGGGACAGCGGGAGGATCAGCCCCAGCATTTT. Translation: CASSLGQREDQPQHF.

This clone showed up just a few times. This chain connects TRBV4-1 to TRBJ2-1; tentative D call: TRBD2 (6 bases). Germline CDR1 and CDR2: MGHRA and YSYEKL. V lost 0 bases and J 7 bases, leaving 13 bases between the germline ends. The length of the CDR3 is 15 residues. CDR3 protein: CASSQEPGVENEQFF. The DNA for the CDR3 is TGCGCCAGCAGCCAAGAACCGGGAGTGGAGAATGAGCAGTTCTTC.

The chain is built from TRBV7-2 and TRBJ2-3; tentatively, D is TRBD1 (6 bases). CDR1 and CDR2 from the germline V gene are SGHTA and FQGNSA. V was trimmed by 7 bases and J by 5 bases, leaving 13 bases between them. This CDR3 spans 13 amino acids. CDR3 in amino acids: CASTPGDQDTQYF. The CDR3 DNA follows: TGTGCCAGCACCCCAGGGGACCAAGATACGCAGTATTTT.

The chain uses TRBV6-1 and TRBJ1-1; the D gene is possibly TRBD1 (5 bases). This CDR3 is built from 14 residues. Germline lookup yields CDR1 MNHNS and CDR2 SASEGT. V lost 0 bases and J lost 5, with 10 bases in between. This CDR3 reads CASSEARGITEAFF. CDR3 sequence (DNA): TGTGCCAGCAGTGAAGCAAGGGGAATTACTGAAGCTTTCTTT.

The chain links TRBV7-3 to TRBJ1-5; perhaps TRBD1 as D (5 bases). The CDR3 covers 13 residues. Trimming took 5 bases from V and 5 from J, leaving 10 bases between them. Germline V gene lookup returns CDR1 SGHTA and CDR2 FQGTGA. CDR3 in amino acids: CASSRDSYQPQHF. For the CDR3, the DNA is TGTGCCAGCAGCCGAGACAGTTATCAGCCCCAGCATTTT.